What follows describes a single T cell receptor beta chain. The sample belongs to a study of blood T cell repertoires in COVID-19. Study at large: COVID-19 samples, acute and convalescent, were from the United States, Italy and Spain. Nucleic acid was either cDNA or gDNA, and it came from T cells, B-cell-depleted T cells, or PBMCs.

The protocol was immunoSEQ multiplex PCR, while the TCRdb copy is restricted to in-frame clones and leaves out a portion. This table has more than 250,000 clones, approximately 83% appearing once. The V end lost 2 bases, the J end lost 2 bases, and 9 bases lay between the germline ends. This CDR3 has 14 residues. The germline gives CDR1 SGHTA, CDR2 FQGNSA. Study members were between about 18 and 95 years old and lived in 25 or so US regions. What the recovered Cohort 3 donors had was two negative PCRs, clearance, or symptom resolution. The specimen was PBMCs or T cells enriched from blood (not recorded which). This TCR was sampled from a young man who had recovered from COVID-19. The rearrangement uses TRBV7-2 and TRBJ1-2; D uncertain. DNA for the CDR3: TGTGCCAGCAGCTTATTGGGCCCAAACTATGGCTACACCTTC. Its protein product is CASSLLGPNYGYTF.